The 30 T cell receptor beta chains below all came from one sample that was sequenced in a study of blood T cell repertoires in COVID-19. Sequenced by immunoSEQ multiplex PCR; TCRdb stores in-frame clones only, minus some. The data hold hundreds of thousands of clones, with around 84% observed a single time. Sample: peripheral blood. All receptors come from a woman of 80 years or more with active or convalescent COVID-19.

The rearrangement joins TRBV5-1 to TRBJ1-1; 8 nucleotides agree with TRBD1. Trimming at V came to 0 bases and at J to 3 bases, leaving 1 base not matched to a gene. The CDR3 is 14 amino acids. Germline V gene lookup returns CDR1 SGHRS and CDR2 YFSETQ. The CDR3 region has the DNA TGCGCCAGCAGCTTGGGGGGACAGGACACTGAAGCTTTCTTT. Its translation: CASSLGGQDTEAFF.

This clone was counted only a few times. The J gene is TRBJ1-1, the V gene TRBV4-3; 7 bases line up with TRBD1. Trimming at V came to 1 base and at J to 4 bases, leaving 3 bases not matched to a gene. This CDR3 spans 14 amino acids. CDR1 LGHNA and CDR2 YSLEER come from the germline V gene. The CDR3 DNA follows: TGCGCCAGCAGCCAAGGACAGGGTTTCACTGAAGCTTTCTTT. It codes for CASSQGQGFTEAFF.

The rearrangement uses TRBV30 and TRBJ1-6; the match to TRBD1 covers 8 bases. Losses at the gene ends were 3 bases for V and 3 bases for J; bases not matched to a gene: 4. CDR1 is GTSNPN, CDR2 SVGIG, per germline (reference sequence). The CDR3 has 15 amino acids. The CDR3: CAWSGTGGYNSPLHF. The CDR3 nucleotides read TGTGCCTGGAGCGGAACAGGGGGCTATAATTCACCCCTCCACTTT.

This chain links TRBV18 with TRBJ2-2, with D maybe TRBD1 (5 bases). The CDR3 has 17 residues. Germline V gene lookup returns CDR1 KGHSH and CDR2 LQKENI. Trimming shortened V by 3 bases and J by 0 bases, and 14 bases separated the two germline ends. CDR3 nucleotides: TGTGCCAGCTCACCTCTCTCCCGACAGACGAACACCGGGGAGCTGTTTTTT. Encoded protein: CASSPLSRQTNTGELFF.

The chain couples TRBV9 to TRBJ2-5; D is perhaps TRBD2 (6 bases). CDR3 length: 19 residues. Germline loops: CDR1 SGDLS, CDR2 YYNGEE. V was clipped by 0 bases and J by 4 bases, with 25 bases between them. The CDR3 DNA reads as TGTGCCAGCAGCGTAGACGGAGATGAGGAGGGAACCTTCAGAGAGACCCAGTACTTC. Encoded protein: CASSVDGDEEGTFRETQYF.

This sequence joins TRBV10-3 and TRBJ1-5, with D possibly matching TRBD1 (5 bases). The CDR3 runs to 13 residues. In germline, CDR1 is ENHRY, CDR2 SYGVKD. Trimming left V 10 bases short and J 4 bases short, with 14 bases between. The CDR3 is CATRPPGNQPQHF. CDR3 DNA: TGTGCCACCCGCCCTCCAGGGAATCAGCCCCAGCATTTT.

The V and J genes are TRBV18 and TRBJ1-2, with 7 bases matching TRBD1. The CDR3 sequence is 17 residues long. CDR1 is KGHSH and CDR2 is LQKENI in the germline V gene. The V and J ends lost 3 bases and 1 base, in that order; junction bases with no gene match: 11. CDR3 sequence: CASSPLSDRVHNYGYTF. The CDR3 nucleotides read TGTGCCAGCTCACCTCTCTCCGACAGGGTGCATAACTATGGCTACACCTTC.

This clone occurred once. The V and J genes are TRBV27 and TRBJ1-2, with 7 bases lining up with TRBD1. Losses at the gene ends were 2 bases for V and 2 bases for J; bases not matched to a gene: 11. The germline V gene has CDR1 MNHEY and CDR2 SMNVEV (reference sequence). This CDR3 has 17 amino acids. The DNA of the CDR3 is TGTGCCAGCAGTTTAATCACAGGGGACCGTACCAACTATGGCTACACCTTC. This sequence encodes CASSLITGDRTNYGYTF.

The V and J genes are TRBV19 and TRBJ1-5, with a weak D call TRBD1 (5 bases). The germline CDR1 and CDR2 sequences are LNHDA and SQIVND (reference sequence). The CDR3 covers 14 residues. Trimming stripped 5 bases from V and 5 bases from J, with 13 bases between. The DNA for the CDR3 is TGTGCCAGTAGTCCCAGGGTATACGATCAGCCCCAGCATTTT. Translating it yields CASSPRVYDQPQHF. Complete variable domain (other parts from reference TRBV19 and TRBJ1-5): DGGITQSPKYLFRKEGQNVTLSCEQNLNHDAMYWYRQDPGQGLRLIYYSQIVNDFQKGDIAEGYSVSREKKESFPLTVTSAQKNPTAFYLCASSPRVYDQPQHFGDGTRLSIL.

V is TRBV12-3 or TRBV12-4 and J is TRBJ1-5; D gene ambiguous. This CDR3 region has 13 residues. Trimming shortened V by 4 bases and J by 7 bases, and 11 bases separated the two germline ends. DNA of the CDR3: TGTGCCAGCAGTTCAGAACAGAAACAGCCCCAGCATTTT. As protein: CASSSEQKQPQHF.

This clone was observed a handful of times. The rearrangement joins TRBV19 to TRBJ2-2; 8 nucleotides align to TRBD1. V gave up 4 bases and J gave up 8 bases; unmatched junction bases: 9. Germline CDR1 reads LNHDA; CDR2 reads SQIVND (reference sequence). This CDR3 region has 15 residues. The CDR3 DNA is TGTGCCAGTAGTAGGGACAGGAACCTGGCGGGGGAGCTGTTTTTT. Its translation is CASSRDRNLAGELFF. The whole variable domain, remainder taken from reference TRBV19 and TRBJ2-2, is DGGITQSPKYLFRKEGQNVTLSCEQNLNHDAMYWYRQDPGQGLRLIYYSQIVNDFQKGDIAEGYSVSREKKESFPLTVTSAQKNPTAFYLCASSRDRNLAGELFFGEGSRLTVL.

This rearrangement joins TRBV5-1 to TRBJ1-4; 8 bases map to TRBD1. With V trimmed by 3 bases and J by 8 bases, 9 bases remained unmatched. Germline V gives CDR1 SGHRS, CDR2 YFSETQ. This CDR3 region has 15 residues. Written as DNA, the CDR3 is TGCGCCAGCAGCTCAGGACAGGGCGATGGAGAAAAACTGTTTTTT. It yields the protein CASSSGQGDGEKLFF. Supplemented by reference TRBV5-1 and TRBJ1-4, the full variable domain reads KAGVTQTPRYLIKTRGQQVTLSCSPISGHRSVSWYQQTPGQGLQFLFEYFSETQRNKGNFPGRFSGRQFSNSRSEMNVSTLELGDSALYLCASSSGQGDGEKLFFGSGTQLSVL.

This chain uses TRBV7-6 with TRBJ2-5; TRBD1 matches 7 bases. CDR3 size: 12 residues. Trimming at V came to 5 bases and at J to 7 bases, leaving 4 bases not matched to a gene. Germline values: CDR1 SGHVS, CDR2 FNYEAQ. In nucleotides, the CDR3 is TGTGCCAGCAGCAACAGGGGTGGGACCCAGTACTTC. Its translation: CASSNRGGTQYF.

As regards this clone: Other DNA sequences from this sample encode an identical CDR3 as well. The rearrangement joins TRBV28 to TRBJ1-6; TRBD1 matches 8 bases. Germline V gene sequence: CDR1 MDHEN, CDR2 SYDVKM. Unmatched junction bases numbered 7, after V lost 5 bases and J lost 7 bases. This CDR3 comprises 15 residues. The CDR3 DNA is TGTGCCAGCAGTCGACGACAGGGGATGAATTCACCCCTCCACTTT. Its translation: CASSRRQGMNSPLHF.

The rearrangement links TRBV5-1 to TRBJ2-7, with D possibly TRBD2 on 6 matching bases. CDR1 and CDR2 (germline): SGHRS, YFSETQ. This CDR3 is built from 17 residues. Trimming cost V 1 base and J 4 bases, with 21 bases left between them. The CDR3 protein is CASSLLPVGGPTYEQYF. The DNA of the CDR3 is TGCGCCAGCAGCTTGCTTCCCGTAGGAGGGCCTACTTACGAGCAGTACTTC. The entire variable domain, with the rest obtained from reference TRBV5-1 and TRBJ2-7, is as follows: KAGVTQTPRYLIKTRGQQVTLSCSPISGHRSVSWYQQTPGQGLQFLFEYFSETQRNKGNFPGRFSGRQFSNSRSEMNVSTLELGDSALYLCASSLLPVGGPTYEQYFGPGTRLTVT.

This sequence joins TRBV6-5 and TRBJ2-7; perhaps TRBD1 as D (6 bases). V shed 5 bases and J shed 4 bases, with 15 bases lying between them. The CDR3 covers 14 residues. Germline-derived CDR1 and CDR2 are MNHEY and SVGAGI. The CDR3 reads CASSPDRRPYEQYF. In DNA form, the CDR3 reads TGTGCCAGCAGTCCCGACAGGAGGCCTTACGAGCAGTACTTC.

This clone was recorded a few times. This chain uses TRBV19 with TRBJ2-3, with 8 nucleotides matching TRBD2. CDR3 size: 16 residues. Germline V CDR1 and CDR2: LNHDA, SQIVND (reference sequence). After removal of 5 bases from V and 4 bases from J, the junction contained 11 bases not matched to a gene. This chain's CDR3 is CASSSEWSGGPDTQYF. The CDR3 nucleotides are TGTGCCAGTAGTTCCGAATGGAGCGGGGGCCCAGATACGCAGTATTTT.

The CDR3 spells CASGDSLGSPLHF. The CDR3 bases are TGTGCCAGCGGGGACAGCCTTGGATCACCCCTCCACTTT. This rearrangement joins TRBV2 to TRBJ1-6, with TRBD1 identical over 7 bases. With V trimmed by 8 bases and J by 10 bases, 8 bases remained unmatched. The CDR3 covers 13 residues. CDR1 and CDR2 from the germline V gene are SNHLY and FYNNEI.

This clone was found once. The CDR3 is CASSFQGQETQYF. In DNA, the CDR3 is TGTGCCAGCAGCTTTCAGGGCCAAGAGACCCAGTACTTC. This rearrangement joins TRBV11-3 to TRBJ2-5; the D gene is possibly TRBD1 (5 bases). The V end lost 3 bases, the J end lost 1 base, and 6 bases lay between the germline ends. The CDR3 consists of 13 residues. The V gene's germline CDR1 is SGHNT and CDR2 YENEEA. The full variable domain, in which reference TRBV11-3 and TRBJ2-5 provide the parts outside the CDR3, is EAGVVQSPRYKIIEKKQPVAFWCNPISGHNTLYWYLQNLGQGPELLIRYENEEAVDDSQLPKDRFSAERLKGVDSTLKIQPAELGDSAVYLCASSFQGQETQYFGPGTRLLVL.

CDR3 region: CASSLGSAQETQYF. The CDR3 nucleotides are TGTGCCAGCAGCTTAGGCAGCGCCCAAGAGACCCAGTACTTC. The genes are TRBV7-3 and TRBJ2-5; D is undetermined. This CDR3 region has 14 residues. V was shortened by 2 bases and J by 1 base, with 8 bases between the two germline ends. Germline values: CDR1 SGHTA, CDR2 FQGTGA. The full variable domain, in which reference TRBV7-3 and TRBJ2-5 provide the parts outside the CDR3, is GAGVSQTPSNKVTEKGKYVELRCDPISGHTALYWYRQSLGQGPEFLIYFQGTGAADDSGLPNDRFFAVRPEGSVSTLKIQRTERGDSAVYLCASSLGSAQETQYFGPGTRLLVL.

This rearrangement joins TRBV24-1 to TRBJ2-5; 8 bases line up with TRBD1. Germline CDR1 reads KGHDR; CDR2 reads SFDVKD. V gave up 2 bases and J gave up 4 bases; unmatched junction bases: 5. The CDR3 covers 15 residues. CDR3 loop: CATSDSTGAGETQYF. DNA of the CDR3: TGTGCCACCAGTGATTCGACAGGGGCGGGAGAGACCCAGTACTTC.

The genes are TRBV24-1 and TRBJ2-4, with a weak D call TRBD2 (6 bases). CDR1 and CDR2 from the germline V gene are KGHDR and SFDVKD. The CDR3 loop spans 14 amino acids. Deletions cut 3 bases from V and 8 bases from J, with 13 bases between. The chain's CDR3 is CATSDKRTMDIQYF. CDR3 coding DNA: TGTGCCACCAGTGATAAGAGGACTATGGACATTCAGTACTTC.

The rearrangement links TRBV11-3 to TRBJ2-1; 9 positions match TRBD2. The ends lost 1 base at V and 5 bases at J; junction bases unmatched: 3. Germline loops: CDR1 SGHNT, CDR2 YENEEA. This CDR3 has 15 amino acids. The CDR3 here is CASSLGAGGHNEQFF. DNA of the CDR3: TGTGCCAGCAGCTTAGGAGCGGGGGGACACAATGAGCAGTTCTTC. Based on the CDR3 plus reference TRBV11-3 and TRBJ2-1, the full variable domain is EAGVVQSPRYKIIEKKQPVAFWCNPISGHNTLYWYLQNLGQGPELLIRYENEEAVDDSQLPKDRFSAERLKGVDSTLKIQPAELGDSAVYLCASSLGAGGHNEQFFGPGTRLTVL.

This clone turned up a few times. J is TRBJ1-5 and V is TRBV5-4, with D tentatively TRBD1 (6 bases). The V end lost 0 bases, the J end lost 2 bases, and 9 bases lay between the germline ends. CDR3 length equals 15 residues. In germline, CDR1 is SGHNT, CDR2 YYREEE (reference sequence). The CDR3 nucleotides are TGTGCCAGCAGCTTGGGGGGGCAACGCAATCAGCCCCAGCATTTT. Translating gives CASSLGGQRNQPQHF.

The chain combines TRBV29-1 with TRBJ2-2; no reliable D call. Trimming cost V 7 bases and J 2 bases, with 5 bases left between them. The CDR3 runs 11 residues. Germline V lookup: CDR1 SQVTM, CDR2 ANQGSEA. This CDR3 is CSASNTGELFF. CDR3 bases: TGCAGCGCGTCTAACACCGGGGAGCTGTTTTTT.

CDR3 sequence reads: CASSPQGTYEQYF. For the CDR3, the DNA is TGTGCCAGCAGCCCACAGGGTACCTACGAGCAGTACTTC. The V call is TRBV7-6, the J call TRBJ2-7, with D perhaps matching TRBD1 (6 bases). Germline V CDR1 and CDR2: SGHVS, FNYEAQ. V was clipped by 5 bases and J by 2 bases, with 10 bases between them. The CDR3 extends over 13 amino acids.

The rearrangement uses TRBV4-2 and TRBJ1-4; D call uncertain. The V end was cut by 2 bases, the J end by 7 bases, with 20 bases between. This CDR3 comprises 17 residues. CDR1 LGHNA and CDR2 YNFKEQ come from the germline V gene. The CDR3 DNA sequence: TGTGCCAGCAGCCAAAAACGGGCCGAGGGATTAGGTGAAAAACTGTTTTTT. It translates to CASSQKRAEGLGEKLFF.

This chain uses TRBV6-5 with TRBJ2-7, with D unclear. The CDR3 contains 13 residues. V was clipped by 7 bases and J by 3 bases, with 13 bases between them. Germline values: CDR1 MNHEY, CDR2 SVGAGI. The CDR3 region is CASISPVSYEQYF. The CDR3 region has the DNA TGTGCCAGCATCTCCCCTGTGAGCTACGAGCAGTACTTC.

V is TRBV5-4 and J is TRBJ2-7; D remains unclear. This CDR3 spans 15 amino acids. Per the germline V gene, CDR1 is SGHNT and CDR2 is YYREEE (reference sequence). V lost 0 bases to trimming and J lost 0 bases, with 10 bases between them. Here the CDR3 reads CASSLALGVSYEQYF. The CDR3 DNA reads TGTGCCAGCAGCTTGGCACTCGGTGTCTCCTACGAGCAGTACTTC.

The chain uses TRBV5-5 and TRBJ2-1; TRBD1 matches at 7 bases. The CDR3 runs to 17 residues. The V gene's germline CDR1 is SGHKS and CDR2 YYEKEE (reference sequence). J gave up 3 bases and V 3 bases, and 12 bases lay outside the gene matches. Here the CDR3 DNA reads TGTGCCAGCAGCTATCGACAGGGTCCCTTGAACTACAATGAGCAGTTCTTC. Protein sequence: CASSYRQGPLNYNEQFF.